The source of this T cell receptor (beta chain) is a study of T cell changes during pregnancy in multiple sclerosis. This clone appeared a single time. Sequenced by immunoSEQ multiplex PCR; TCRdb stores in-frame clones only, minus some. This sample has some 39,000 clones, with 85% to 95% found just once. The sequencing input was PBMCs (not recorded whether the cells were cultured). This TCR was recovered from a female donor with multiple sclerosis, enrolled in a pregnancy study.

Here the CDR3 reads CASSGGQPAYGYTF. The CDR3 coding sequence is TGTGCCAGCAGCGGGGGACAGCCGGCCTATGGCTACACCTTC. The chain recombines TRBV7-2 with TRBJ1-2, with TRBD1 matching over 7 bases. The germline CDR1 and CDR2 sequences are SGHTA and FQGNSA. Germline trimming cut 5 bases from V and 4 bases from J; bases unmatched to any gene: 7. This CDR3 contains 14 residues. Full variable domain (outside the CDR3, taken from reference TRBV7-2 and TRBJ1-2): GAGVSQSPSNKVTEKGKDVELRCDPISGHTALYWYRQSLGQGLEFLIYFQGNSAPDKSGLPSDRFSAERTGGSVSTLTIQRTQQEDSAVYLCASSGGQPAYGYTFGSGTRLTVV.